The 19 T cell receptor beta chains below all came from one sample that was sequenced in a study of beta chain features in type 1 diabetes. Expressed TCRB transcripts were sequenced, since all the RNA that had been isolated was reverse transcribed. Profiled with immunoSEQ multiplex PCR; TCRdb holds only in-frame clones, not every one. The table has around 140,000 clones, 10% seen once; the top ten hold 1.3%. Input material: naive CD4+ T cells from blood. The receptors were gathered from a young man in good health.

This clone was seen a single time. V gene TRBV6-5 combines with J gene TRBJ1-1; TRBD1 agrees at 9 bases. Losses at the gene ends were 6 bases for V and 4 bases for J; bases not matched to a gene: 6. Germline CDR1 MNHEY, CDR2 SVGAGI. The CDR3 runs to 14 residues. The chain's CDR3 is CASSWDRDATEAFF. CDR3 nucleotide sequence: TGTGCCAGCAGCTGGGACAGGGATGCCACTGAAGCTTTCTTT.

This clone was counted only a few times. The V and J genes are TRBV6-6 and TRBJ2-2; perhaps TRBD1 as D (6 bases). The V and J ends lost 2 bases and 3 bases respectively, with 7 bases between them. From germline, CDR1 is MNHNY and CDR2 SVGAGI (reference sequence). CDR3 length: 14 residues. The CDR3 loop is CASSYEGDTGELFF. For the CDR3, the DNA is TGTGCCAGCAGTTACGAGGGGGACACCGGGGAGCTGTTTTTT.

This clone has just a few counts. The rearrangement joins TRBV19 to TRBJ2-4; TRBD1 matches 9 bases. J lost 7 bases, V lost 6 bases, and 4 bases had no gene match. The CDR3 totals 13 residues. From germline, CDR1 is LNHDA and CDR2 SQIVND (reference sequence). CDR3 residues: CASRSGTGNIQYF. As DNA, the CDR3 is TGTGCCAGTAGGTCCGGGACAGGGAACATTCAGTACTTC.

This clone was recorded a few times. The J gene is TRBJ2-5, the V gene TRBV28, with 8 bases lining up with TRBD2. The V gene end was trimmed by 5 bases and the J gene end by 1 base; junction bases not matched to a gene: 9. The CDR3 sequence is 16 residues long. In germline, CDR1 is MDHEN, CDR2 SYDVKM. CDR3 sequence (DNA): TGTGCCAGCAGTATCGGGACTAGAGGGCTCCAAGAGACCCAGTACTTC. This sequence encodes CASSIGTRGLQETQYF.

J is TRBJ2-1 and V is TRBV11-2, with no clear D. This CDR3 has 13 residues. V was trimmed by 1 base and J by 5 bases, leaving 6 bases between them. CDR1 is SGHAT and CDR2 is FQNNGV in the germline V gene. This chain's CDR3 is CASSLGLDNEQFF. The CDR3 region has the DNA TGTGCCAGCAGCTTAGGACTCGACAATGAGCAGTTCTTC.

About this clone: The same CDR3 also results from other DNA sequences found in this sample. The chain recombines TRBV18 with TRBJ1-1; D is possibly TRBD1 (6 bases). This CDR3 is 13 amino acids long. CDR1 and CDR2 from the germline V gene are KGHSH and LQKENI. V was cut by 3 bases and J by 3 bases, with 8 bases left in between. The DNA for the CDR3 is TGTGCCAGCTCACCCAGGGGAGACACTGAAGCTTTCTTT. Protein sequence: CASSPRGDTEAFF.

This clone was observed a handful of times. This sequence joins TRBV9 and TRBJ1-1; D might be TRBD1 (5 bases). V lost 0 bases to trimming and J lost 1 base, with 13 bases between them. The CDR3 sequence is 16 residues long. Per the germline V gene, CDR1 is SGDLS and CDR2 is YYNGEE. In nucleotides, the CDR3 is TGTGCCAGCAGCGTAGCAGGGTTTGAGGAGAACACTGAAGCTTTCTTT. Amino acid sequence: CASSVAGFEENTEAFF.

The rearrangement links TRBV9 to TRBJ1-2, with 7 bases lining up with TRBD1. Germline CDR1 and CDR2: SGDLS and YYNGEE. V lost 4 bases, J lost 5 bases, and 5 bases stayed unmatched. The CDR3 contains 13 residues. This chain's CDR3 is CASSRTGIYGYTF. The CDR3 region has the DNA TGTGCCAGCAGCCGGACAGGTATTTATGGCTACACCTTC.

This clone came up a few times. This rearrangement joins TRBV18 to TRBJ2-1; the match to TRBD2 covers 7 bases. V dropped 2 bases and J dropped 0; count of bases not matched to a gene: 7. The CDR3 covers 17 residues. Per germline, CDR1 KGHSH and CDR2 LQKENI. The CDR3 loop reads CASSPRGGGGSYNEQFF. As DNA, the CDR3 is TGTGCCAGCTCACCAAGAGGTGGCGGGGGCTCCTACAATGAGCAGTTCTTC.

The V and J genes are TRBV5-4 and TRBJ2-3; D possibly uses TRBD1 or TRBD2 (6 bases each). The CDR3 runs to 18 residues. Germline V gene data show CDR1 as SGHNT and CDR2 as YYREEE (reference sequence). Trimming cost V 4 bases and J 1 base, with 22 bases left between them. This CDR3 reads CASSVGARRGPGTDTQYF. In DNA, the CDR3 is TGTGCCAGCAGCGTGGGGGCCCGGCGGGGCCCTGGCACAGATACGCAGTATTTT. The full variable domain, rest sourced from reference TRBV5-4 and TRBJ2-3, is ETGVTQSPTHLIKTRGQQVTLRCSSQSGHNTVSWYQQALGQGPQFIFQYYREEENGRGNFPPRFSGLQFPNYSSELNVNALELDDSALYLCASSVGARRGPGTDTQYFGPGTRLTVL.

A few counts support this clone. This chain connects TRBV5-1 to TRBJ2-5, with 9 nucleotides matching TRBD1. The J call could be wrong; TRBJ2-7 is a better fit for the DNA end. The germline V gene encodes CDR1 SGHRS and CDR2 YFSETQ. The CDR3 totals 15 residues. The DNA for the CDR3 is TGCGCCAGCAGCCCAGGGACAGGGCCTTCCTACGAGCAGTACTTC. It yields the protein CASSPGTGPSYEQYF.

The rearrangement uses TRBV11-2 and TRBJ2-1; 11 nucleotides align to TRBD2. This CDR3 is built from 16 residues. Germline V CDR1 and CDR2: SGHAT, FQNNGV. V shed 1 base and J 4 bases; nucleotides not matched to a gene: 3. The CDR3 region is CASSLGGTSGYNEQFF. The CDR3 DNA sequence: TGTGCCAGCAGCTTAGGAGGGACTAGCGGATACAATGAGCAGTTCTTC.

The chain joins TRBV30 to TRBJ2-1; D is undetermined. V lost 5 bases and J 3 bases, leaving 11 bases between the germline ends. The CDR3 runs 13 residues. The germline CDR1 and CDR2 sequences are GTSNPN and SVGIG (reference sequence). CDR3 coding DNA: TGTGCCTGGGCCCTAGAATTCTACAATGAGCAGTTCTTC. Its translation: CAWALEFYNEQFF.

This clone was found many times. The chain has TRBV7-9 and TRBJ2-1; 10 nucleotides agree with TRBD1. The CDR3 has 15 residues. V lost 4 bases and J lost 0; bases outside the gene matches: 0. Germline CDR1 reads SEHNR; CDR2 reads FQNEAQ (reference sequence). This chain's CDR3 is CASSWDRGSYNEQFF. CDR3 nucleotides: TGTGCCAGCAGCTGGGACAGGGGCTCCTACAATGAGCAGTTCTTC.

This clone was counted between two and nine times. The genes are TRBV7-6 and TRBJ2-7, with 7 bases fitting TRBD2. With V trimmed by 4 bases and J by 3 bases, 12 bases remained unmatched. The germline V gene has CDR1 SGHVS and CDR2 FNYEAQ. CDR3 length: 16 amino acids. The CDR3 nucleotides are TGTGCCAGCAGCTCCAAGGTCGGGGGGACTCGCTACGAGCAGTACTTC. This sequence encodes CASSSKVGGTRYEQYF.

The chain uses TRBV19 and TRBJ2-2, with TRBD2 identical over 7 bases. V dropped 6 bases and J dropped 5; count of bases not matched to a gene: 6. This CDR3 comprises 14 residues. Germline values: CDR1 LNHDA, CDR2 SQIVND (reference sequence). CDR3 sequence reads: CASSAQGGTGELFF. The CDR3 DNA reads TGTGCCAGTAGCGCCCAGGGAGGGACCGGGGAGCTGTTTTTT.

The genes are TRBV6-5 and TRBJ1-2; no clear D. V was pared by 5 bases and J by 3 bases, with 10 bases between. The length of the CDR3 is 13 residues. Germline V gene data show CDR1 as MNHEY and CDR2 as SVGAGI. The CDR3 DNA reads as TGTGCCAGCAGTCCACGGTCGGACTATGGCTACACCTTC. Amino acid sequence: CASSPRSDYGYTF.

V gene TRBV7-3 combines with J gene TRBJ2-3, with 8 positions matching TRBD1. Germline CDR1 reads SGHTA; CDR2 reads FQGTGA. V lost 5 bases, J lost 1 base, and 5 bases stayed unmatched. CDR3 length equals 15 residues. Here the CDR3 reads CASSKDRAGTDTQYF. DNA of the CDR3: TGTGCCAGCAGCAAGGACAGGGCGGGCACAGATACGCAGTATTTT.

The chain is built from TRBV6-6 and TRBJ2-7; 8 nucleotides align to TRBD1. With V trimmed by 0 bases and J by 1 base, 5 bases remained unmatched. CDR3 length: 16 amino acids. Per germline, CDR1 MNHNY and CDR2 SVGAGI (reference sequence). The CDR3 DNA reads as TGTGCCAGCAGTTACTCCGGGACAGGCGTTTCCTACGAGCAGTACTTC. Protein: CASSYSGTGVSYEQYF.